This paragraph reports one TCR beta chain. Its target is not known. The entry originates in a study of T cell clones after liver transplantation. Study details: TCRbeta sequencing after a pre-transplant mixed lymphocyte reaction identified graft-donor-reactive clones, later tracked in post-transplant blood. Standard immunosuppression, with no induction, continued until 12-24 months after transplant. Overall study findings and caveats: In 5 of 8 subjects, circulating graft-donor-reactive CD4 TCRbeta sequences fell significantly after transplant. A larger donor-reactive than third-party decline suggested partial antigen-specific deletion.

Profiled with immunoSEQ multiplex PCR; TCRdb holds only in-frame clones, not every one. The repertoire holds about 53,000 clones, with approximately 88% as singletons. The CDR3 spans 18 residues. J gave up 4 bases and V 0 bases, and 8 bases lay outside the gene matches. CDR1 and CDR2 from the germline V gene are SGHTA and FQGTGA. This sequence was found in a human donor who received a liver transplant. The sequencing here drew on CD4+ T cells from blood, taken before liver transplant. This rearrangement joins TRBV7-3 to TRBJ2-4; 11 bases line up with TRBD2. DNA for the CDR3: TGTGCCAGCAGCTTAACGTCCGGACTAGCGGGCTCGAAAAACATTCAGTACTTC. It yields the protein CASSLTSGLAGSKNIQYF.